This T cell receptor (beta chain) comes out of a study of CD8+ T cells in alopecia areata. Following extraction, RNA underwent reverse transcription to cDNA, which served as the sequencing template. Here immunoSEQ multiplex PCR was the method, and the copy in TCRdb shows in-frame clones only, minus some. This sample has approximately 99,000 clones; 58% occur once, and the top ten carry over 20%. CDR1 is SGHNT and CDR2 is YYREEE in the germline V gene (reference sequence). The germline V and J ends were trimmed by 0 bases and 6 bases, with 13 bases remaining between them. This CDR3 has 15 amino acids. This clone was counted only a few times.

The chain couples TRBV5-4 to TRBJ2-1, with TRBD2 as a possible D gene (6 bases). The receptor's source is a human donor with alopecia areata. The sample was NKG2D-low CD8+ T cells sorted from blood. CDR3 nucleotides: TGTGCCAGCAGCTTGGATGGGGGGACGAGCAATGAGCAGTTCTTC. Translated: CASSLDGGTSNEQFF.